Each of the 13 T cell receptor beta chains below was sequenced from the same sample in a study of T cell repertoires in cytomegalovirus infection. TCRdb used MiXCR to reprocess the reads, holding one entry per CDR3 protein. The sample lists 100,000 to 150,000 distinct CDR3 sequences, more than 7% occurring once. The material sequenced was PBMCs. The receptors were sampled from a human donor in good health (CMV status not recorded). Some clones in this sample may be carry-over from other donors' samples.

This clonotype was counted between two and nine times. The chain has TRBV5-6 and TRBJ1-1; D possibly corresponds to TRBD1 (5 bases). The ends were cut back, 0 bases at V and 8 bases at J, with 26 bases in the middle. Germline V gene lookup returns CDR1 SGHDT and CDR2 YYEEEE. The CDR3 sequence is 18 residues long. CDR3 sequence: CASSLGTGFGASFEEAFF. The CDR3 nucleotides are TGTGCCAGCAGCTTGGGAACGGGTTTTGGGGCCTCTTTCGAAGAAGCTTTCTTT.

This clonotype was seen many times. The gene calls are TRBV7-9 and TRBJ1-4; D not certain. CDR3 length: 15 amino acids. The germline V and J ends were trimmed by 0 bases and 7 bases, with 12 bases remaining between them. CDR1 and CDR2 (germline): SEHNR, FQNEAQ (reference sequence). Here the CDR3 reads CASSLAVTGSEKLFF. The DNA of the CDR3 is TGTGCCAGCAGCTTAGCGGTGACCGGATCTGAAAAACTGTTTTTT.

The chain is built from TRBV5-1 and TRBJ1-1, with D uncertain. V dropped 4 bases and J dropped 2 bases, with 12 bases sitting between them. The CDR3 is made up of 14 amino acids. Germline V CDR1 and CDR2: SGHRS, YFSETQ. The DNA of the CDR3 is TGCGCCAGCAGCAGATATGGGGATAACACTGAAGCTTTCTTT. Its translation is CASSRYGDNTEAFF.

This clonotype appeared many times. The genes are TRBV7-2 and TRBJ1-1, with 9 bases aligning to TRBD1. V lost 3 bases and J lost 2; bases outside the gene matches: 7. The germline V gene has CDR1 SGHTA and CDR2 FQGNSA. The length of the CDR3 is 16 residues. Here the CDR3 reads CASSFGQGRPNTEAFF. The DNA of the CDR3 is TGTGCCAGCAGCTTTGGACAGGGGAGGCCAAACACTGAAGCTTTCTTT.

This clonotype has a count of ten or more. The gene calls are TRBV7-9 and TRBJ1-5; D is undetermined. The germline V gene encodes CDR1 SEHNR and CDR2 FQNEAQ (reference sequence). The length of the CDR3 is 12 residues. V was shortened by 1 base and J by 6 bases, with 4 bases between the two germline ends. The CDR3 loop is CASSLVSQPQHF. Written as DNA, the CDR3 is TGTGCCAGCAGCTTAGTTAGTCAGCCCCAGCATTTT.

The rearrangement uses TRBV28 and TRBJ2-7, with D uncertain. There are 14 residues in the CDR3. Germline CDR1 is MDHEN and CDR2 is SYDVKM. V was pared by 4 bases and J by 6 bases, with 16 bases between. This chain's CDR3 is CASSSLRFPGEQYF. Here the CDR3 DNA reads TGTGCCAGCAGTTCTTTAAGGTTCCCAGGCGAGCAGTACTTC.

Ten or more counts support this clonotype. This chain's CDR3 is CSVSGGGGNEQFF. CDR3 coding DNA: TGCAGCGTTTCTGGCGGGGGGGGAAATGAGCAGTTCTTC. This chain links TRBV29-1 with TRBJ2-1; 9 nucleotides match TRBD2. CDR1 and CDR2 (germline): SQVTM, ANQGSEA. The CDR3 runs 13 residues. The trim removed 5 bases at V and 7 bases at J, leaving 6 bases unmatched.

This clonotype was detected ten times or more. V and J are TRBV7-2 and TRBJ1-6; 8 bases line up with TRBD1. This CDR3 is built from 15 residues. Germline CDR1 reads SGHTA; CDR2 reads FQGNSA. Germline trimming cut 3 bases from V and 5 bases from J; bases unmatched to any gene: 3. Here the CDR3 reads CASSLDRADNSPLHF. CDR3 DNA sequence: TGTGCCAGCAGCTTGGACAGGGCTGATAATTCACCCCTCCACTTT. Looking up the rest from reference TRBV7-2 and TRBJ1-6 gives the full variable domain: GAGVSQSPSNKVTEKGKDVELRCDPISGHTALYWYRQSLGQGLEFLIYFQGNSAPDKSGLPSDRFSAERTGGSVSTLTIQRTQQEDSAVYLCASSLDRADNSPLHFGNGTRLTVT.

This clonotype was observed at least ten times. V and J are TRBV7-7 and TRBJ1-4, with D uncertain. Germline lookup yields CDR1 SSHAT and CDR2 FNYEAQ (reference sequence). Trimming shortened V by 0 bases and J by 3 bases, and 8 bases separated the two germline ends. The length of the CDR3 is 15 residues. The CDR3 coding sequence is TGTGCCAGCAGCTTAGCCTTTGGAGCTAATGAAAAACTGTTTTTT. Amino acids: CASSLAFGANEKLFF.

This clonotype appeared a few times. V usage is TRBV19 and J usage is TRBJ2-2; D remains unclear. The CDR3 has 13 residues. V was cut by 6 bases and J by 0 bases, with 5 bases left in between. CDR1 and CDR2 (germline): LNHDA, SQIVND (reference sequence). The DNA for the CDR3 is TGTGCCAGTAGCAACACGAACACCGGGGAGCTGTTTTTT. Protein sequence: CASSNTNTGELFF.

This clonotype showed up just once. This chain links TRBV11-1 with TRBJ1-2; D is ambiguous. V was shortened by 4 bases and J by 5 bases, with 11 bases between the two germline ends. CDR1 and CDR2 (germline): SGHAT, FQDESV (reference sequence). The CDR3 is 13 amino acids. The CDR3 DNA reads as TGTGCCAGCAGCTCCACGAATGTTTATGGCTACACCTTC. This encodes CASSSTNVYGYTF. The full variable domain, rest sourced from reference TRBV11-1 and TRBJ1-2, is EAEVAQSPRYKITEKSQAVAFWCDPISGHATLYWYRQILGQGPELLVQFQDESVVDDSQLPKDRFSAERLKGVDSTLKIQPAELGDSAMYLCASSSTNVYGYTFGSGTRLTVV.

This sequence joins TRBV6-6 and TRBJ2-2, with D possibly TRBD1 on 6 matching bases. V was trimmed by 10 bases and J by 5 bases, leaving 17 bases between them. Germline V gene sequence: CDR1 MNHNY, CDR2 SVGAGI (reference sequence). The CDR3 consists of 14 residues. The DNA of the CDR3 is TGTGCCACCTCTGACAGGACGGGGACCGGGGAGCTGTTTTTT. Protein sequence: CATSDRTGTGELFF.

This clonotype came up many times. The rearrangement uses TRBV2 and TRBJ1-6, with 7 bases aligning to TRBD1. This CDR3 spans 14 amino acids. Trimming removed 3 bases from V and 9 bases from J; junction bases left unmatched: 5. Germline CDR1 is SNHLY and CDR2 is FYNNEI. The CDR3 region is CASSDDRAISPLHF. Written as DNA, the CDR3 is TGTGCCAGCAGTGACGACAGGGCGATTTCACCCCTCCACTTT.